This passage covers 22 T cell receptor beta chains from one sample sequenced in a study of blood T cell repertoires in COVID-19. Profiled with immunoSEQ multiplex PCR; TCRdb holds only in-frame clones, not every one. The sample consists of 450,000 or so clones, approximately 90% of them appearing once. What was sequenced was peripheral blood. These TCRs come from a man in his late teens or twenties with COVID-19, enrolled during active disease.

The chain couples TRBV6-5 to TRBJ2-2; weak D call: TRBD1 (6 bases). This CDR3 region has 15 residues. V lost 6 bases to trimming and J lost 3 bases, with 14 bases between them. Looked up from germline, CDR1 is MNHEY and CDR2 is SVGAGI. CDR3: CASRTGSEDTGELFF. The DNA of the CDR3 is TGTGCCAGCAGGACAGGCTCAGAGGACACCGGGGAGCTGTTTTTT.

V usage is TRBV6-5 and J usage is TRBJ2-7; D is possibly TRBD2 (7 bases). V was cut by 5 bases and J by 2 bases, with 10 bases left in between. The CDR3 is 13 residues long. Germline values: CDR1 MNHEY, CDR2 SVGAGI. The CDR3: CASSRGGAYEQYF. The CDR3 region has the DNA TGTGCCAGCAGTCGAGGGGGGGCCTACGAGCAGTACTTC.

The gene calls are TRBV3-1 (or the pseudogene TRBV3-2) and TRBJ2-3, with D maybe TRBD1 (7 bases). This CDR3 is built from 15 residues. Germline V CDR1 and CDR2: LGHDT, YNNKEL (reference sequence). Trimming cost V 0 bases and J 5 bases, with 12 bases left between them. CDR3 bases: TGTGCCAGCAGCCAAGAGGGCGGGGACAGAGATACGCAGTATTTT. It specifies CASSQEGGDRDTQYF.

The V and J genes are TRBV6-5 and TRBJ1-2; 8 bases line up with TRBD1. Germline V CDR1 and CDR2: MNHEY, SVGAGI. The J segment lost 8 bases and the V segment lost 6 bases, leaving 11 bases of the junction unmatched. The CDR3 loop spans 14 amino acids. This CDR3 reads CASRDQGQARGYTF. DNA of the CDR3: TGTGCCAGCAGAGATCAGGGACAGGCGAGGGGCTACACCTTC.

V usage is TRBV29-1 and J usage is TRBJ1-2; TRBD1 is a possible D gene (6 bases). The V gene's germline CDR1 is SQVTM and CDR2 ANQGSEA. The V gene lost 6 bases and the J gene lost 8 bases, with 19 bases spanning the gap. This CDR3 contains 13 residues. CDR3 in DNA: TGCAGCGTGTCCCGCCGCAGGGGCGCCGGCTACACCTTC. Protein: CSVSRRRGAGYTF. The full variable domain, completed using reference TRBV29-1 and TRBJ1-2, is SAVISQKPSRDICQRGTSLTIQCQVDSQVTMMFWYRQQPGQSLTLIATANQGSEATYESGFVIDKFPISRPNLTFSTLTVSNMSPEDSSIYLCSVSRRRGAGYTFGSGTRLTVV.

This chain uses TRBV2 with TRBJ1-5; 7 bases agree with TRBD1. Unmatched junction bases numbered 18, after V lost 6 bases and J lost 1 base. Germline loops: CDR1 SNHLY, CDR2 FYNNEI. The CDR3 is 19 amino acids. The chain's CDR3 is CASRGRQGLGDMSNQPQHF. CDR3 coding DNA: TGTGCCAGCAGGGGCCGACAGGGTTTAGGGGATATGAGCAATCAGCCCCAGCATTTT.

This chain links TRBV15 with TRBJ2-1; a weak D match, TRBD2 (6 bases). Trimming took off 4 bases at V and 7 bases at J, with 11 bases between the two ends. The germline gives CDR1 LNHNV, CDR2 YYDKDF (reference sequence). CDR3 length: 13 amino acids. DNA for the CDR3: TGTGCCACCAGCACTGGACTAAAAAATGAGCAGTTCTTC. Amino acids: CATSTGLKNEQFF.

V is TRBV6-5 and J is TRBJ2-2, with 8 positions matching TRBD2. The germline V gene encodes CDR1 MNHEY and CDR2 SVGAGI. J gave up 3 bases and V 7 bases, and 7 bases lay outside the gene matches. This CDR3 spans 15 amino acids. The chain's CDR3 is CASNPSGGHTGELFF. The CDR3 DNA is TGTGCCAGCAACCCGAGCGGGGGCCACACCGGGGAGCTGTTTTTT.

This clone was recorded once. The V and J genes are TRBV2 and TRBJ1-1; the match to TRBD1 covers 8 bases. Per the germline V gene, CDR1 is SNHLY and CDR2 is FYNNEI. Unmatched junction bases numbered 6, after V lost 6 bases and J lost 9 bases. The CDR3 contains 12 residues. CDR3 in amino acids: CASREDRVKAFF. Written as DNA, the CDR3 is TGTGCCAGCAGAGAGGACAGGGTTAAAGCTTTCTTT. The variable domain in full, completed from reference TRBV2 and TRBJ1-1, reads EPEVTQTPSHQVTQMGQEVILRCVPISNHLYFYWYRQILGQKVEFLVSFYNNEISEKSEIFDDQFSVERPDGSNFTLKIRSTKLEDSAMYFCASREDRVKAFFGQGTRLTVV.

The V and J genes are TRBV6-5 and TRBJ1-2; perhaps TRBD1 as D (6 bases). V shed 6 bases and J shed 4 bases, with 15 bases lying between them. Germline CDR1 reads MNHEY; CDR2 reads SVGAGI. CDR3 length equals 14 residues. The CDR3 DNA reads as TGTGCCAGCAGACCCTCGGGGGGCGGCTATGGCTACACCTTC. It yields the protein CASRPSGGGYGYTF.

The genes are TRBV5-1 and TRBJ2-7, with 8 bases identical to TRBD1. The CDR3 totals 14 residues. The trim removed 5 bases at V and 6 bases at J, leaving 10 bases unmatched. The germline CDR1 and CDR2 sequences are SGHRS and YFSETQ. CDR3 nucleotides: TGCGCCAGCAGTTTACAGGGGGAAATCATCGAGCAGTACTTC. Translated, it gives CASSLQGEIIEQYF.

This rearrangement joins TRBV5-8 to TRBJ2-2; D possibly corresponds to TRBD1 (6 bases). There are 15 residues in the CDR3. V lost 3 bases and J lost 7, with 16 bases in between. Germline CDR1 SGHTS, CDR2 YDEGEE. The CDR3 nucleotides read TGTGCCAGCAGCTGGACAGAAGACTGGGACGGGGAGCTGTTTTTT. Encoded protein: CASSWTEDWDGELFF.

V is TRBV6-5 and J is TRBJ1-2; D might be TRBD1 (6 bases). Germline V gene data show CDR1 as MNHEY and CDR2 as SVGAGI. V was shortened by 5 bases and J by 4 bases, with 17 bases between the two germline ends. The CDR3 has 15 amino acids. The CDR3 DNA is TGTGCCAGCAGTAGCGTCCGGGACACCCTCTATGGCTACACCTTC. Translating it yields CASSSVRDTLYGYTF.

This CDR3 reads CAWSVSESETQYF. As DNA, the CDR3 is TGTGCCTGGAGTGTAAGCGAATCAGAGACCCAGTACTTC. The chain joins TRBV30 to TRBJ2-5, with D unclear. The V gene's germline CDR1 is GTSNPN and CDR2 SVGIG (reference sequence). The germline V and J ends were trimmed by 0 bases and 4 bases, with 9 bases remaining between them. This CDR3 spans 13 amino acids.

V usage is TRBV28 and J usage is TRBJ1-1; 7 bases align to TRBD1. Trimming at V came to 6 bases and at J to 4 bases, leaving 17 bases not matched to a gene. This CDR3 region has 17 residues. CDR1 is MDHEN, CDR2 SYDVKM, per germline. The CDR3 coding sequence is TGTGCCAGCAGCTCGCCAATGCCGACAGGGCGGGTCACTGAAGCTTTCTTT. Translated: CASSSPMPTGRVTEAFF.

This clone appeared once. Here the CDR3 DNA reads TGTGCCAGCAGTTTACTCCACGACAGCTATGGCTACACCTTC. Its translation is CASSLLHDSYGYTF. The chain recombines TRBV28 with TRBJ1-2, with a possible D match to TRBD1 (5 bases). Germline V gene sequence: CDR1 MDHEN, CDR2 SYDVKM. Trimming shortened V by 2 bases and J by 4 bases, and 11 bases separated the two germline ends. The CDR3 sequence is 14 residues long.

The gene calls are TRBV7-2 and TRBJ2-7; D not resolved. V lost 6 bases, J lost 0 bases, and 9 bases lay in between. The CDR3 covers 13 residues. Germline CDR1 is SGHTA and CDR2 is FQGNSA. The DNA for the CDR3 is TGTGCCAGCAGATCCGGGTCCTCCTACGAGCAGTACTTC. Translated, it gives CASRSGSSYEQYF.

V is TRBV6-4 and J is TRBJ1-2; maybe TRBD1 (5 bases). The CDR3 consists of 14 residues. Trimming cost V 2 bases and J 6 bases, with 13 bases left between them. CDR1 MRHNA and CDR2 SNTAGT come from the germline V gene. This CDR3 reads CASSDLGGRDGYTF. In nucleotides, the CDR3 is TGTGCCAGCAGTGACCTCGGGGGAAGGGATGGCTACACCTTC.

The genes are TRBV5-1 and TRBJ2-1, with D unclear. The germline gives CDR1 SGHRS, CDR2 YFSETQ. This CDR3 contains 13 residues. V dropped 6 bases and J dropped 5 bases, with 12 bases sitting between them. CDR3: CASTTVFHNEQFF. Written as DNA, the CDR3 is TGCGCCAGCACCACGGTCTTCCACAATGAGCAGTTCTTC.

The gene calls are TRBV7-8 and TRBJ2-1, with TRBD2 matching over 9 bases. V shed 1 base, J shed 9 bases, and the junction held 10 bases outside the gene matches. There are 16 residues in the CDR3. The V gene's germline CDR1 is SGHVS and CDR2 FQNEAQ. This chain's CDR3 is CASSLGLAGQRPEQFF. CDR3 coding DNA: TGTGCCAGCAGCTTAGGCCTAGCGGGACAACGTCCTGAGCAGTTCTTC.

The chain has TRBV5-1 and TRBJ2-1; D is possibly TRBD1 (6 bases). CDR3 size: 18 residues. Germline V gene lookup returns CDR1 SGHRS and CDR2 YFSETQ. The ends were cut back, 3 bases at V and 1 base at J, with 20 bases in the middle. The CDR3 loop reads CASSSLPGWGRSYNEQFF. CDR3 sequence (DNA): TGCGCCAGCAGCTCCCTGCCCGGGTGGGGGCGATCCTACAATGAGCAGTTCTTC.

This clone was observed a single time. This chain connects TRBV10-1 to TRBJ2-2; D is unresolved. CDR1 is WNHNN and CDR2 is SYGVQD in the germline V gene (reference sequence). V lost 9 bases and J lost 4, with 3 bases in between. This CDR3 is built from 10 residues. The CDR3 coding sequence is TGCGCCAGGGCCACCGGGGAGCTGTTTTTT. This codes for CARATGELFF.